These 28 T cell receptor beta chains were all obtained from the same sample, sequenced in a study of identical twins. TCRdb called the 5' RACE reads again in MiXCR, with one record for every CDR3 protein. This table holds hundreds of thousands of distinct CDR3 sequences, roughly 7% found once. The sample was also reused in another study, on yellow fever vaccine responses in identical twins.

The sequencing input was memory (CD45RO+) T cells sorted from blood. These receptors all stem from a woman aged 18-35 years in good health.

This clonotype was detected many times. This chain joins TRBV20-1 and TRBJ2-1; unclear D gene. This CDR3 contains 15 residues. V lost 4 bases and J lost 7, with 20 bases in between. CDR1 is DFQATT and CDR2 is SNEGSKA in the germline V gene (reference sequence). The CDR3 DNA sequence: TGCAGTGCTACGTCGGGCGAGCAAGCATGGAATGAGCAGTTCTTC. Its translation: CSATSGEQAWNEQFF.

The chain couples TRBV20-1 to TRBJ2-2, with D possibly matching TRBD1 (5 bases). Trimming left V 5 bases short and J 8 bases short, with 18 bases between. The V gene's germline CDR1 is DFQATT and CDR2 SNEGSKA (reference sequence). The CDR3 is 14 residues long. This chain's CDR3 is CSAADTRTPGELFF. CDR3 DNA sequence: TGCAGTGCTGCGGACACCCGAACACCGGGGGAGCTGTTTTTT.

The rearrangement uses TRBV28 and TRBJ2-3, with 7 nucleotides matching TRBD2. V dropped 10 bases and J dropped 7; count of bases not matched to a gene: 8. Looked up from germline, CDR1 is MDHEN and CDR2 is SYDVKM. This CDR3 has 12 amino acids. The CDR3 region has the DNA TGTGCCATCTCCGCCGGGGGGAATACGCAGTATTTT. Its protein product is CAISAGGNTQYF.

This clonotype has a handful of counts. This sequence joins TRBV20-1 and TRBJ2-2; tentative D call: TRBD1 (7 bases). V lost 5 bases and J lost 4, with 14 bases in between. The germline V gene has CDR1 DFQATT and CDR2 SNEGSKA (reference sequence). This CDR3 contains 14 residues. As DNA, the CDR3 is TGCAGTGCTCCGTCAGGGGGGTCCACCGGGGAGCTGTTTTTT. It specifies CSAPSGGSTGELFF.

The chain recombines TRBV3-1 with TRBJ2-1; 9 bases fit TRBD1. Germline-derived CDR1 and CDR2 are LGHDT and YNNKEL (reference sequence). With V trimmed by 4 bases and J by 5 bases, 9 bases remained unmatched. CDR3 size: 16 residues. Here the CDR3 DNA reads TGTGCCAGCAGCCCACCACAAGGACAGGGGCACAATGAGCAGTTCTTC. It translates to CASSPPQGQGHNEQFF.

This clonotype has only a few counts. This chain connects TRBV12-3 or TRBV12-4 to TRBJ2-1; TRBD2 aligns across 15 bases. Trimming cost V 6 bases and J 9 bases; bases outside gene matches: 6. The CDR3 contains 15 residues. In DNA, the CDR3 is TGTGCCAGCAGGAGGACTAGCGGGGGGGCTAGTGAGCAGTTCTTC. Amino acids: CASRRTSGGASEQFF.

V is TRBV6-5 and J is TRBJ2-1, with D tentatively TRBD1 or TRBD2 (5 bases each). The CDR3 consists of 13 residues. Between the trimmed V and J ends, which lost 3 bases and 4 bases, there was a span of 7 bases. Germline values: CDR1 MNHEY, CDR2 SVGAGI. This CDR3 reads CASSYEGYNEQFF. In nucleotides, the CDR3 is TGTGCCAGCAGTTATGAGGGGTACAATGAGCAGTTCTTC.

This clonotype was recorded many times. This chain joins TRBV5-6 and TRBJ2-1; D gene unclear. This CDR3 is 11 amino acids long. V gave up 1 base and J gave up 8 bases, with 4 bases separating them. Looked up from germline, CDR1 is SGHDT and CDR2 is YYEEEE. CDR3 amino acids: CASSLFHEQFF. DNA for the CDR3: TGTGCCAGCAGCTTGTTTCATGAGCAGTTCTTC.

This clonotype was recorded once. CDR3 nucleotides: TGTGCCAGCACCGCCCCGCAGGGAGGCAATCAGCCCCAGCATTTT. Translated, it gives CASTAPQGGNQPQHF. The V and J genes are TRBV28 and TRBJ1-5; a possible D gene is TRBD1 (5 bases). V lost 7 bases and J lost 2, with 15 bases in between. The CDR3 contains 15 residues. Germline CDR1 MDHEN, CDR2 SYDVKM.

V and J are TRBV11-2 and TRBJ2-4; 9 positions agree with TRBD2. V shed 2 bases and J 5 bases; nucleotides not matched to a gene: 10. In germline, CDR1 is SGHAT, CDR2 FQNNGV. This CDR3 has 17 amino acids. As DNA, the CDR3 is TGTGCCAGCAGCTTATTCCGAGTAGCGGGAGATCAAAACATTCAGTACTTC. Translating gives CASSLFRVAGDQNIQYF.

There are many counts of this clonotype. The chain has TRBV24-1 and TRBJ2-2; D is ambiguous. Trimming removed 5 bases at V and 0 bases at J, with 12 bases between. In germline, CDR1 is KGHDR, CDR2 SFDVKD. The CDR3 has 16 amino acids. Written as DNA, the CDR3 is TGTGCCACCAGTGCCCGGGCACCCGCGAACACCGGGGAGCTGTTTTTT. As protein: CATSARAPANTGELFF.

This clonotype was recorded at least ten times. The V gene is TRBV10-1, the J gene TRBJ1-3; D is unresolved. Trimming stripped 2 bases from V and 3 bases from J, with 11 bases between. CDR3 length: 15 amino acids. CDR1 and CDR2 from the germline V gene are WNHNN and SYGVQD (reference sequence). The CDR3 nucleotides are TGCGCCAGCAGTGAGCCGCAGGCCGTTGGAAACACCATATATTTT. This sequence encodes CASSEPQAVGNTIYF.

The V call is TRBV3-1, the J call TRBJ1-2, with unresolved D. Germline V gene lookup returns CDR1 LGHDT and CDR2 YNNKEL (reference sequence). This CDR3 comprises 14 residues. Trimming cost V 4 bases and J 4 bases, with 13 bases left between them. The CDR3 bases are TGTGCCAGCAGCCCAATGTTGTCTCGCTATGGCTACACCTTC. The encoded protein is CASSPMLSRYGYTF.

In this sample, this clonotype turned up a few times. The chain carries TRBV7-2 and TRBJ2-6; tentatively, D is TRBD1 (6 bases). The germline CDR1 and CDR2 sequences are SGHTA and FQGNSA. V lost 5 bases, J lost 7 bases, and 12 bases lay in between. The CDR3 contains 14 residues. CDR3 sequence: CASSEGDLANVLTF. The DNA for the CDR3 is TGTGCCAGCAGCGAGGGGGATCTCGCCAACGTCCTGACTTTC. The full variable domain, rest sourced from reference TRBV7-2 and TRBJ2-6, is GAGVSQSPSNKVTEKGKDVELRCDPISGHTALYWYRQSLGQGLEFLIYFQGNSAPDKSGLPSDRFSAERTGGSVSTLTIQRTQQEDSAVYLCASSEGDLANVLTFGAGSRLTVL.

In its sample, this clonotype was seen a few times. The chain recombines TRBV5-1 with TRBJ2-1; 8 nucleotides line up with TRBD1. The CDR3 totals 16 residues. Germline V gene lookup returns CDR1 SGHRS and CDR2 YFSETQ. V lost 0 bases and J lost 5; bases outside the gene matches: 7. This chain's CDR3 is CASSLGAGGANNEQFF. The CDR3 nucleotides read TGCGCCAGCAGCTTGGGGGCAGGGGGCGCCAACAATGAGCAGTTCTTC.

The rearrangement links TRBV5-1 to TRBJ2-3, with D possibly TRBD1 on 5 matching bases. CDR3 length equals 13 residues. Trimming stripped 4 bases from V and 11 bases from J, with 17 bases between. Germline CDR1 and CDR2: SGHRS and YFSETQ. CDR3 in DNA: TGCGCCAGCAGCCATAACCAGGGTAGTGGGCAGTATTTT. This gives the protein CASSHNQGSGQYF. Based on the CDR3 plus reference TRBV5-1 and TRBJ2-3, the full variable domain is KAGVTQTPRYLIKTRGQQVTLSCSPISGHRSVSWYQQTPGQGLQFLFEYFSETQRNKGNFPGRFSGRQFSNSRSEMNVSTLELGDSALYLCASSHNQGSGQYFGPGTRLTVL.

This clonotype has a handful of counts. V is TRBV5-1 and J is TRBJ2-5; the D gene is possibly TRBD2 (6 bases). The CDR3 loop spans 14 amino acids. V shed 7 bases and J shed 5 bases, with 18 bases lying between them. Germline CDR1 SGHRS, CDR2 YFSETQ. The CDR3 region has the DNA TGCGCCAGCCGGCCCGGGAGCACGGGGGAGACCCAGTACTTC. Translation gives CASRPGSTGETQYF.

The J gene is TRBJ2-1, the V gene TRBV6-1; no reliable D call. Trimming removed 4 bases at V and 8 bases at J, with 3 bases between. The CDR3 extends over 10 amino acids. In germline, CDR1 is MNHNS, CDR2 SASEGT. The CDR3 region is CASSGHEQFF. CDR3 DNA: TGTGCCAGCAGTGGGCATGAGCAGTTCTTC.

This clonotype has just a few counts. This sequence joins TRBV20-1 and TRBJ2-7; 11 nucleotides line up with TRBD1. Trimming cost V 1 base and J 5 bases; bases outside gene matches: 10. The CDR3 runs to 16 residues. Per the germline V gene, CDR1 is DFQATT and CDR2 is SNEGSKA (reference sequence). The CDR3, as DNA: TGCAGTGCTAGAGTCTATCGGACAGGGGGCGAGGACGAGCAGTACTTC. Amino acid sequence: CSARVYRTGGEDEQYF.

The gene calls are TRBV15 and TRBJ2-1; 9 bases are shared with TRBD2. The germline CDR1 and CDR2 sequences are LNHNV and YYDKDF (reference sequence). This CDR3 has 16 residues. The trim removed 1 base at V and 11 bases at J, leaving 12 bases unmatched. DNA of the CDR3: TGTGCCACCAGCAGAGGTTCGGGCGGGAGGGCCGACCAGCAGTTCTTC. Its translation: CATSRGSGGRADQQFF. The full variable domain, rest sourced from reference TRBV15 and TRBJ2-1, is DAMVIQNPRYQVTQFGKPVTLSCSQTLNHNVMYWYQQKSSQAPKLLFHYYDKDFNNEADTPDNFQSRRPNTSFCFLDIRSPGLGDTAMYLCATSRGSGGRADQQFFGPGTRLTVL.

This clonotype was detected a few times. The chain joins TRBV24-1 to TRBJ2-5; TRBD1 matches at 7 bases. Germline-derived CDR1 and CDR2 are KGHDR and SFDVKD. CDR3 size: 14 residues. J gave up 3 bases and V 2 bases, and 2 bases lay outside the gene matches. For the CDR3, the DNA is TGTGCCACCAGTGATTGGGACAGTAAAGAGACCCAGTACTTC. Amino acids: CATSDWDSKETQYF.

The chain employs TRBV3-1 and TRBJ2-2; 10 positions match TRBD2. With 3 bases clipped from V and 6 bases from J, the junction kept 7 bases outside the gene matches. This CDR3 is built from 16 residues. Germline CDR1 is LGHDT and CDR2 is YNNKEL (reference sequence). The CDR3 reads CASSQLSGRRAGELFF. CDR3 DNA sequence: TGTGCCAGCAGCCAGCTTAGCGGGAGGCGGGCCGGGGAGCTGTTTTTT.

The chain has TRBV6-1 and TRBJ1-1; a possible D gene is TRBD1 (6 bases). The V end lost 6 bases, the J end lost 9 bases, and 17 bases lay between the germline ends. The CDR3 is made up of 13 amino acids. CDR1 is MNHNS and CDR2 is SASEGT in the germline V gene. Written as DNA, the CDR3 is TGTGCCAGCAGACCCGCCGGGGGGGCGCAAGCTTTCTTT. Residues: CASRPAGGAQAFF.

The chain links TRBV7-8 to TRBJ2-3, with a weak D call TRBD2 (5 bases). The CDR3 spans 18 residues. The germline CDR1 and CDR2 sequences are SGHVS and FQNEAQ. V dropped 0 bases and J dropped 3 bases, with 19 bases sitting between them. CDR3 DNA: TGTGCCAGCAGCTTAGCCTGGCCGAAGGGAGCGAGAACAGATACGCAGTATTTT. The encoded protein is CASSLAWPKGARTDTQYF.

The sample holds many counts of this clonotype. The chain combines TRBV6-5 with TRBJ2-1; 7 bases are shared with TRBD2. The CDR3 runs to 12 residues. From germline, CDR1 is MNHEY and CDR2 SVGAGI. V lost 5 bases to trimming and J lost 10 bases; unmatched junction nucleotides: 5. Here the CDR3 reads CASSPGGREQFF. The CDR3 nucleotides read TGTGCCAGCAGTCCGGGGGGTAGAGAGCAGTTCTTC.

This clonotype appeared many times. V is TRBV5-4 and J is TRBJ2-5; D is perhaps TRBD2 (6 bases). Germline values: CDR1 SGHNT, CDR2 YYREEE (reference sequence). This CDR3 is built from 14 residues. V dropped 3 bases and J dropped 2 bases, with 11 bases sitting between them. CDR3 sequence (DNA): TGTGCCAGCAGCTCGCGGGATGAACAAGAGACCCAGTACTTC. It yields the protein CASSSRDEQETQYF.

This clonotype was seen a handful of times. The chain couples TRBV20-1 to TRBJ2-2; 10 bases map to TRBD1. Looked up from germline, CDR1 is DFQATT and CDR2 is SNEGSKA (reference sequence). The V gene end was trimmed by 6 bases and the J gene end by 7 bases; junction bases not matched to a gene: 8. The CDR3 contains 14 residues. CDR3 in DNA: TGCAGTGCCCCGGGACAGGGGATGAACGGGGAGCTGTTTTTT. Translating gives CSAPGQGMNGELFF.

This clonotype was counted at least ten times. V gene TRBV6-2 or TRBV6-3 combines with J gene TRBJ2-1; 10 nucleotides match TRBD2. CDR3 length: 14 amino acids. The germline V gene has CDR1 MNHEY and CDR2 SVGEGT. V was pared by 7 bases and J by 9 bases, with 9 bases of the junction left unmatched. The CDR3 DNA sequence: TGTGCCAGCATCAGGCTAGCGGGAGCTAGTGAGCAGTTCTTC. This codes for CASIRLAGASEQFF.